These 31 T cell receptor beta chains were sequenced from one sample in a study of blood T cell repertoires in COVID-19. Sequenced by immunoSEQ multiplex PCR; TCRdb stores in-frame clones only, minus some. This table holds 85,000 to 100,000 clones, roughly 85% found once. The source material was peripheral blood. The receptors originated from a man between 50 and 59 years old with active or convalescent COVID-19.

The rearrangement uses TRBV6-9 and TRBJ1-5, with a weak D call TRBD1 (6 bases). Germline CDR1 reads MNHGY; CDR2 reads SVAAGI. Trimming stripped 2 bases from V and 2 bases from J, with 10 bases between. This CDR3 region has 15 residues. The CDR3 here is CASSYRAGGNQPQHF. Written as DNA, the CDR3 is TGTGCCAGCAGTTATCGGGCAGGGGGCAATCAGCCCCAGCATTTT.

The chain carries TRBV5-5 and TRBJ2-7; 7 bases are a match to TRBD2. The trim removed 4 bases at V and 0 bases at J, leaving 10 bases unmatched. Per germline, CDR1 SGHKS and CDR2 YYEKEE (reference sequence). The CDR3 sequence is 16 residues long. The CDR3 DNA reads TGTGCCAGCAGCCCCTGGGGTGGGGGGGTCTCCTACGAGCAGTACTTC. Protein sequence: CASSPWGGGVSYEQYF.

This CDR3 reads CASSLPGWETQYF. CDR3 in DNA: TGTGCCAGCAGCTTGCCAGGGTGGGAGACCCAGTACTTC. The chain couples TRBV5-4 to TRBJ2-5, with D perhaps matching TRBD1 (5 bases). Germline-derived CDR1 and CDR2 are SGHNT and YYREEE (reference sequence). This CDR3 is built from 13 residues. Trimming left V 1 base short and J 5 bases short, with 9 bases between.

This chain connects TRBV2 to TRBJ1-4; D is ambiguous. The CDR3 sequence is 14 residues long. V was pared by 1 base and J by 8 bases, with 11 bases between. The germline V gene has CDR1 SNHLY and CDR2 FYNNEI. As DNA, the CDR3 is TGTGCCAGCAGTGAAGACTCAAAGAGGGAAAAACTGTTTTTT. This encodes CASSEDSKREKLFF.

The chain couples TRBV29-1 to TRBJ2-3, with a tentative D call TRBD2 (6 bases). Trimming removed 5 bases from V and 1 base from J, with 13 bases in between. Germline-derived CDR1 and CDR2 are SQVTM and ANQGSEA. CDR3 length: 14 amino acids. CDR3 nucleotides: TGCAGCGTTATGAGGTCGGGGGGCACAGATACGCAGTATTTT. This codes for CSVMRSGGTDTQYF.

The chain recombines TRBV6-6 with TRBJ2-1; TRBD1 agrees at 7 bases. The germline CDR1 and CDR2 sequences are MNHNY and SVGAGI (reference sequence). With 6 bases clipped from V and 0 bases from J, the junction kept 5 bases outside the gene matches. There are 15 residues in the CDR3. Written as DNA, the CDR3 is TGTGCCAGCAGCTACGGACAGGCCTCCTACAATGAGCAGTTCTTC. Residues: CASSYGQASYNEQFF.

The V call is TRBV5-5, the J call TRBJ1-5; D is ambiguous. Trimming removed 7 bases from V and 0 bases from J, with 23 bases in between. The V gene's germline CDR1 is SGHKS and CDR2 YYEKEE (reference sequence). This CDR3 has 18 residues. CDR3 region: CASDASYDGPNSNQPQHF. In DNA form, the CDR3 reads TGTGCCAGCGATGCCAGTTATGATGGGCCCAATAGCAATCAGCCCCAGCATTTT.

Only a few counts were recorded for this clone. This chain uses TRBV12-3 or TRBV12-4 with TRBJ2-7; TRBD1 is a possible D gene (6 bases). V was clipped by 6 bases and J by 5 bases, with 14 bases between them. The CDR3 runs to 13 residues. The CDR3 region has the DNA TGTGCCAGCAGACCAACAGGGTCCCACGAGCAGTACTTC. This sequence encodes CASRPTGSHEQYF.

The chain has TRBV19 and TRBJ1-1; D is uncertain. Germline-derived CDR1 and CDR2 are LNHDA and SQIVND (reference sequence). V shed 6 bases and J shed 5 bases, with 16 bases lying between them. The CDR3 runs to 14 residues. The CDR3 DNA is TGTGCCAGTAGCAGAGAGGTCGCTGTGACTGAAGCTTTCTTT. This translates into CASSREVAVTEAFF. Supplemented by reference TRBV19 and TRBJ1-1, the full variable domain reads DGGITQSPKYLFRKEGQNVTLSCEQNLNHDAMYWYRQDPGQGLRLIYYSQIVNDFQKGDIAEGYSVSREKKESFPLTVTSAQKNPTAFYLCASSREVAVTEAFFGQGTRLTVV.

V usage is TRBV3-1 (or the pseudogene TRBV3-2) and J usage is TRBJ1-2, with D uncertain. CDR3 length: 15 residues. CDR1 is LGHDT and CDR2 is YNNKEL in the germline V gene (reference sequence). Trimming took off 0 bases at V and 4 bases at J, with 12 bases between the two ends. The CDR3 bases are TGTGCCAGCAGCCAAGACTCTACAGAGAGCTATGGCTACACCTTC. It translates to CASSQDSTESYGYTF.

The chain joins TRBV12-3 or TRBV12-4 to TRBJ1-1; 7 bases map to TRBD1. CDR3 length: 13 residues. J gave up 4 bases and V 3 bases, and 2 bases lay outside the gene matches. CDR3 DNA: TGTGCCAGCAGTTTTCAGGGGGGCACTGAAGCTTTCTTT. Translation: CASSFQGGTEAFF.

This chain's CDR3 is CASDRQGVSNQPQHF. The DNA of the CDR3 is TGTGCCAGCGACCGACAGGGTGTTAGCAATCAGCCCCAGCATTTT. The gene calls are TRBV6-5 and TRBJ1-5, with TRBD1 matching 7 bases. With 8 bases clipped from V and 0 bases from J, the junction kept 7 bases outside the gene matches. The CDR3 covers 15 residues. Germline CDR1 reads MNHEY; CDR2 reads SVGAGI.

V usage is TRBV6-6 and J usage is TRBJ2-7, with 9 nucleotides matching TRBD1. J lost 1 base, V lost 6 bases, and 7 bases had no gene match. Germline CDR1 reads MNHNY; CDR2 reads SVGAGI (reference sequence). The CDR3 is 15 amino acids. CDR3 protein: CASSETGTGSYEQYF. The CDR3 DNA is TGTGCCAGCAGCGAGACCGGGACAGGGTCCTACGAGCAGTACTTC.

V and J are TRBV6-6 and TRBJ2-2, with 13 bases matching TRBD2. Germline V gene lookup returns CDR1 MNHNY and CDR2 SVGAGI (reference sequence). CDR3 length: 15 amino acids. Unmatched junction bases numbered 2, after V lost 5 bases and J lost 5 bases. The CDR3 region has the DNA TGTGCCAGCAGTAAACTAGCGGGGGGGACCGGGGAGCTGTTTTTT. This sequence encodes CASSKLAGGTGELFF.

This rearrangement joins TRBV6-1 to TRBJ2-2, with D unresolved. Deletions cut 2 bases from V and 4 bases from J, with 8 bases between. CDR3 length equals 14 residues. Germline V CDR1 and CDR2: MNHNS, SASEGT. The CDR3, as DNA: TGTGCCAGCAGTGAAATTACTGTCACCGGGGAGCTGTTTTTT. Protein: CASSEITVTGELFF.

This sequence joins TRBV6-2 or TRBV6-3 and TRBJ2-4, with 7 bases aligning to TRBD1. This CDR3 is 18 amino acids long. The germline V gene encodes CDR1 MNHEY and CDR2 SVGEGT. J was trimmed by 0 bases and V by 0 bases; bases with no gene match: 8. DNA for the CDR3: TGTGCCAGCAGTTACTCGTCACGGGACAGTCTAGCCAAAAACATTCAGTACTTC. Translating it yields CASSYSSRDSLAKNIQYF.

The chain carries TRBV6-5 and TRBJ1-4; D is perhaps TRBD1 (6 bases). V shed 7 bases and J shed 7 bases, with 16 bases lying between them. The CDR3 contains 14 residues. In germline, CDR1 is MNHEY, CDR2 SVGAGI. The CDR3 sequence is CASTYTGISEKLFF. DNA for the CDR3: TGTGCCAGCACCTACACAGGGATTAGTGAAAAACTGTTTTTT.

V and J are TRBV4-1 and TRBJ1-5; 7 bases agree with TRBD1. This CDR3 contains 16 residues. J lost 5 bases, V lost 0 bases, and 7 bases had no gene match. CDR1 and CDR2 (germline): MGHRA, YSYEKL. The CDR3 sequence: CASSQDMGQSYQPQHF. DNA of the CDR3: TGCGCCAGCAGCCAAGATATGGGACAGTCGTATCAGCCCCAGCATTTT.

In the case of this clone: The same CDR3 also results from other DNA sequences found in this sample. The chain links TRBV19 to TRBJ2-3, with D perhaps TRBD1 (6 bases). V was clipped by 6 bases and J by 2 bases, with 12 bases between them. Per the germline V gene, CDR1 is LNHDA and CDR2 is SQIVND (reference sequence). There are 14 residues in the CDR3. Written as DNA, the CDR3 is TGTGCCAGTAGCCGTCAGGGGAACACAGATACGCAGTATTTT. It encodes CASSRQGNTDTQYF.

The V call is TRBV1, the J call TRBJ2-1; TRBD2 is the table's D call, not checked against the DNA. TRBV1 is flagged as a pseudogene. The CDR3 has 17 residues. The DNA of the CDR3 is TGCACCAGCAGCCAAGGAGAGGTAGCGGGAGAGGGGGATGAGCAGTTCTTC. Amino acids: CTSSQGEVAGEGDEQFF.

This clone showed up just once. The rearrangement uses TRBV6-5 and TRBJ2-5, with D maybe TRBD2 (6 bases). The CDR3 is 14 amino acids. CDR1 and CDR2 (germline): MNHEY, SVGAGI. Deletions cut 10 bases from V and 5 bases from J, with 20 bases between. CDR3 DNA: TGTGCCACCAGGGCGGTGGGAGGCGCGGAGACCCAGTACTTC. Protein sequence: CATRAVGGAETQYF.

The J gene is TRBJ2-1, the V gene TRBV28; TRBD2 aligns across 7 bases. Germline V gives CDR1 MDHEN, CDR2 SYDVKM. The length of the CDR3 is 15 residues. Losses at the gene ends were 2 bases for V and 4 bases for J; bases not matched to a gene: 5. The DNA for the CDR3 is TGTGCCAGCAGTTTACTAGCGGACGTTTACAATGAGCAGTTCTTC. Its translation: CASSLLADVYNEQFF.

The V gene is TRBV4-1, the J gene TRBJ1-2; the match to TRBD1 covers 8 bases. The germline V gene encodes CDR1 MGHRA and CDR2 YSYEKL. The CDR3 extends over 17 amino acids. V trimming: 1 base; J trimming: 2 bases; junction bases outside the gene matches: 9. Here the CDR3 reads CASSQGAPGQVNYGYTF. The CDR3 DNA is TGCGCCAGCAGCCAAGGGGCACCGGGACAGGTGAACTATGGCTACACCTTC.

In its sample, this clone was seen once. V is TRBV10-3 and J is TRBJ1-6, with 8 bases lining up with TRBD1. This CDR3 region has 15 residues. Trimming removed 2 bases from V and 6 bases from J; junction bases left unmatched: 3. Germline assignment: CDR1 ENHRY and CDR2 SYGVKD. The CDR3 sequence: CAISEDRGLNSPLHF. As DNA, the CDR3 is TGTGCCATCAGTGAGGACAGGGGACTTAATTCACCCCTCCACTTT.

This rearrangement joins TRBV24-1 to TRBJ2-1; 7 positions match TRBD1. The CDR3 has 16 residues. Germline loops: CDR1 KGHDR, CDR2 SFDVKD. With V trimmed by 3 bases and J by 4 bases, 8 bases remained unmatched. The chain's CDR3 is CATSDPTGSYYNEQFF. The CDR3 nucleotides read TGTGCCACCAGTGATCCGACAGGGAGCTATTACAATGAGCAGTTCTTC.

V and J are TRBV6-6 and TRBJ1-1, with TRBD1 matching 7 bases. Per germline, CDR1 MNHNY and CDR2 SVGAGI (reference sequence). V gave up 5 bases and J gave up 11 bases; unmatched junction bases: 11. CDR3 length: 13 residues. The CDR3 DNA sequence: TGTGCCAGCAGTCACAGACAGGGTATATCGGCTTTCTTT. Its protein is CASSHRQGISAFF.

The rearrangement joins TRBV19 to TRBJ2-6; 9 nucleotides match TRBD1. This CDR3 region has 16 residues. CDR1 and CDR2 from the germline V gene are LNHDA and SQIVND (reference sequence). V dropped 6 bases and J dropped 1; count of bases not matched to a gene: 4. The CDR3 nucleotides are TGTGCCAGTAGCCGTGGGACAGGGTCTGGGGCCAACGTCCTGACTTTC. Amino acids: CASSRGTGSGANVLTF.

There are a few counts of this clone. CDR3: CASSQDFKVGYPYEQYF. The CDR3 DNA is TGCGCCAGCAGCCAAGATTTCAAGGTGGGCTACCCCTACGAGCAGTACTTC. The J gene is TRBJ2-7, the V gene TRBV4-1; D uncertain. Trimming shortened V by 0 bases and J by 2 bases, and 17 bases separated the two germline ends. The CDR3 is 17 amino acids. CDR1 MGHRA and CDR2 YSYEKL come from the germline V gene.

V usage is TRBV24-1 and J usage is TRBJ2-1, with TRBD1 matching 9 bases. This CDR3 comprises 15 residues. Trimming took 5 bases from V and 6 from J; bases not matched to a gene: 7. Germline lookup yields CDR1 KGHDR and CDR2 SFDVKD. CDR3 in DNA: TGTGCCACCAGTGGGGCGACAGGGGGTTCCAATGAGCAGTTCTTC. It translates to CATSGATGGSNEQFF.

The chain uses TRBV5-4 and TRBJ2-5, with D maybe TRBD2 (6 bases). Germline CDR1 and CDR2: SGHNT and YYREEE (reference sequence). Trimming removed 4 bases from V and 2 bases from J, with 15 bases in between. The CDR3 totals 15 residues. The CDR3 DNA reads as TGTGCCAGCAGCGCCGGCGGAGGGGATCAAGAGACCCAGTACTTC. This codes for CASSAGGGDQETQYF.

V and J are TRBV6-5 and TRBJ2-3; 9 bases map to TRBD1. CDR1 is MNHEY, CDR2 SVGAGI, per germline. The J segment lost 4 bases and the V segment lost 1 base, leaving 3 bases of the junction unmatched. The CDR3 length is 15 residues. The CDR3 bases are TGTGCCAGCAGTTACTACGGGACAGGGCCAGATACGCAGTATTTT. This sequence encodes CASSYYGTGPDTQYF.